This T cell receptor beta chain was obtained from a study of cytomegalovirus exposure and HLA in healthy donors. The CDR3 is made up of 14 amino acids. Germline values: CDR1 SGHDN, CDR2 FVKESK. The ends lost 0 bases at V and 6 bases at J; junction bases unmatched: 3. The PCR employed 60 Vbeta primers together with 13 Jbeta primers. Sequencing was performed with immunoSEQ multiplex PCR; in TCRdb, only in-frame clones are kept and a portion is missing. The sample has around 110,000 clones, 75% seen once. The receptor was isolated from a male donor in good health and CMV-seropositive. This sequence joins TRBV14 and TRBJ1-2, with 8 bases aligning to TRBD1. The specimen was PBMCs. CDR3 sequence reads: CASSQDLQGDGYTF. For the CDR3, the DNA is TGTGCCAGCAGCCAAGATCTACAGGGGGATGGCTACACCTTC.